Listed below are T cell receptor beta chains from one sample, sequenced in a study of blood T cell repertoires in COVID-19. The repertoire was sequenced with immunoSEQ multiplex PCR; TCRdb's copy has only in-frame clones and lacks some. Of roughly 380,000 clones listed, about nine tenths were seen once; the top ten hold 3% to 4.5%. Input material: peripheral blood. The receptors were gathered from a woman aged 60 to 75 with COVID-19, enrolled during active disease. CDR3s include the opening cysteine and the closing phenylalanine or tryptophan. The order of the fields is clone size, V gene, J gene, D gene, CDR3 protein, CDR3 DNA. A D gene is named only where the DNA matches it firmly. Clone size is shown for a subset of rows, as once, few, many or a class of expanded clone.

size: .; V: TRBV14; J: TRBJ2-5; D: .; CDR3: CASSQVGGLQETQYF; DNA: TGTGCCAGCAGCCAAGTCGGGGGGCTACAAGAGACCCAGTACTTC
size: .; V: TRBV10-3; J: TRBJ2-1; D: TRBD2; CDR3: CAIRWTSGGYNEQFF; DNA: TGTGCCATCAGATGGACTAGCGGGGGGTACAATGAGCAGTTCTTC
size: .; V: TRBV29-1; J: TRBJ1-1; D: TRBD1; CDR3: CSVLTGAYRAFF; DNA: TGCAGCGTGCTGACAGGGGCATATCGAGCTTTCTTT
size: .; V: TRBV28; J: TRBJ1-2; D: .; CDR3: CASSFRVVMYGYTF; DNA: TGTGCCAGCAGTTTCCGGGTGGTCATGTATGGCTACACCTTC
size: .; V: TRBV2; J: TRBJ1-5; D: .; CDR3: CASRRGQGRGNQPQHF; DNA: TGTGCCAGCAGAAGAGGTCAGGGTCGGGGCAATCAGCCCCAGCATTTT
size: .; V: TRBV5-1; J: TRBJ2-1; D: TRBD2; CDR3: CASSLDLAGNNEQFF; DNA: TGCGCCAGCAGCTTGGACCTAGCGGGGAACAATGAGCAGTTCTTC
size: once; V: TRBV10-3; J: TRBJ1-3; D: .; CDR3: CAIRTAAGNTIYF; DNA: TGTGCCATCAGAACAGCTGCTGGAAACACCATATATTTT
size: .; V: TRBV4-1; J: TRBJ1-1; D: TRBD1; CDR3: CASSPTGANTEAFF; DNA: TGCGCCAGCAGCCCCACAGGGGCGAACACTGAAGCTTTCTTT
size: .; V: TRBV19; J: TRBJ1-5; D: .; CDR3: CASILTGVGNQPQHF; DNA: TGTGCCAGTATCCTAACGGGGGTCGGCAATCAGCCCCAGCATTTT
size: .; V: TRBV5-4; J: TRBJ1-2; D: .; CDR3: CASSSYSRDNYGYTF; DNA: TGTGCCAGCAGCTCCTACAGTCGGGATAACTATGGCTACACCTTC
size: .; V: TRBV3-1/TRBV3-2; J: TRBJ2-1; D: TRBD2; CDR3: CASTDLAGGSNNEQFF; DNA: TGTGCCAGCACCGACCTCGCCGGGGGGTCAAACAATGAGCAGTTCTTC
size: .; V: TRBV12-3/TRBV12-4; J: TRBJ1-1; D: .; CDR3: CASSYQGGTEAFF; DNA: TGTGCCAGCAGCTATCAGGGAGGCACTGAAGCTTTCTTT
size: .; V: TRBV4-1; J: TRBJ2-7; D: TRBD1; CDR3: CASSQDRAGGYEQYF; DNA: TGCGCCAGCAGCCAAGATCGGGCAGGGGGCTACGAGCAGTACTTC
size: .; V: TRBV28; J: TRBJ1-5; D: .; CDR3: CASSSLQGANQPQHF; DNA: TGTGCCAGCAGTTCTCTCCAGGGTGCCAATCAGCCCCAGCATTTT
size: once; V: TRBV7-8; J: TRBJ1-6; D: .; CDR3: CASSLVLWSGALSNSPLHF; DNA: TGTGCCAGCAGCTTAGTTCTGTGGTCAGGGGCCCTTTCAAATTCACCCCTCCACTTT
size: .; V: TRBV12-1; J: TRBJ2-2; D: .; CDR3: CASSSGGTGELFF; DNA: TGTGCCAGCAGCTCGGGGGGGACCGGGGAGCTGTTTTTT
size: .; V: TRBV18; J: TRBJ2-7; D: TRBD1; CDR3: CASSYGTAFYEQYF; DNA: TGTGCCAGCTCGTACGGGACAGCCTTTTACGAGCAGTACTTC
size: .; V: TRBV19; J: TRBJ1-5; D: TRBD1; CDR3: CASSIGRGPDQPQHF; DNA: TGTGCCAGTAGTATCGGCAGGGGGCCTGATCAGCCCCAGCATTTT
size: once; V: TRBV7-9; J: TRBJ1-2; D: TRBD1; CDR3: CASSSDRGGGYTF; DNA: TGTGCCAGCAGCTCTGACAGGGGGGGTGGCTACACCTTC
size: few; V: TRBV3-1/TRBV3-2; J: TRBJ1-3; D: .; CDR3: CASSEETGNTIYF; DNA: TGTGCCAGCAGCGAGGAAACTGGAAACACCATATATTTT